The rows below give T cell receptor beta chains drawn from one sample of a study of blood T cell repertoires in COVID-19. The method was immunoSEQ multiplex PCR; TCRdb's version includes in-frame clones alone and lacks a portion of them. The data hold about 240,000 clones, with more than 85% observed a single time. The sample comprised peripheral blood. The receptors stem from a woman in her seventies with active or convalescent COVID-19. CDR3s include the opening cysteine and the closing phenylalanine or tryptophan. D genes are given only for firm matches.

v_call: TRBV6-5; d_call: TRBD2; cdr3_aa: CASSYPMRGGEQFF
v_call: TRBV7-2; d_call: NA; cdr3_aa: CASSPDSTANYGYTF
v_call: TRBV11-1; d_call: NA; cdr3_aa: CASSLPPQNPEAFF
v_call: TRBV18; d_call: NA; cdr3_aa: CASSPIEGTDTQYF
v_call: TRBV5-1; d_call: TRBD1; cdr3_aa: CASSFQGAGRGYTF
v_call: TRBV7-9; d_call: TRBD2; cdr3_aa: CASSPGELAGADTQYF
v_call: TRBV7-8; d_call: NA; cdr3_aa: CASSHSGVSYNEQFF
v_call: TRBV5-1; d_call: NA; cdr3_aa: CASSPVNSRANTGELFF
v_call: TRBV4-2; d_call: NA; cdr3_aa: CASRSRGALSNYGYTF
v_call: TRBV10-3; d_call: NA; cdr3_aa: CAISEQSTGNGYTF
v_call: TRBV6-2/TRBV6-3; d_call: NA; cdr3_aa: CASSSLRNEQFF
v_call: TRBV6-5; d_call: NA; cdr3_aa: CASTPLSFPNEQFF
v_call: TRBV10-3; d_call: NA; cdr3_aa: CAISEGGSYEQYF
v_call: TRBV12-3/TRBV12-4; d_call: NA; cdr3_aa: CASRLGGDTEAFF